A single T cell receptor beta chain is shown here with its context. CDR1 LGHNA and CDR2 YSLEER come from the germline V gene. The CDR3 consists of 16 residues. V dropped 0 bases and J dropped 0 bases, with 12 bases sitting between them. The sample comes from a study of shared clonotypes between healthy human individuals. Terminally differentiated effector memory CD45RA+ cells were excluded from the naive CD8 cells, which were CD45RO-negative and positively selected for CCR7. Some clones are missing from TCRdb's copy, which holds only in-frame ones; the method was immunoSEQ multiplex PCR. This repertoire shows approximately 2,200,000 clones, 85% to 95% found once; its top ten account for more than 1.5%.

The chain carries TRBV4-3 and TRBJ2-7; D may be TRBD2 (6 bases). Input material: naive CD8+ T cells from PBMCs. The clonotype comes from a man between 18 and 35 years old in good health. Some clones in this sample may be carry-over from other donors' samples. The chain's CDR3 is CASSQDLRDVSYEQYF. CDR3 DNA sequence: TGCGCCAGCAGCCAAGATCTGCGGGACGTCTCCTACGAGCAGTACTTC.